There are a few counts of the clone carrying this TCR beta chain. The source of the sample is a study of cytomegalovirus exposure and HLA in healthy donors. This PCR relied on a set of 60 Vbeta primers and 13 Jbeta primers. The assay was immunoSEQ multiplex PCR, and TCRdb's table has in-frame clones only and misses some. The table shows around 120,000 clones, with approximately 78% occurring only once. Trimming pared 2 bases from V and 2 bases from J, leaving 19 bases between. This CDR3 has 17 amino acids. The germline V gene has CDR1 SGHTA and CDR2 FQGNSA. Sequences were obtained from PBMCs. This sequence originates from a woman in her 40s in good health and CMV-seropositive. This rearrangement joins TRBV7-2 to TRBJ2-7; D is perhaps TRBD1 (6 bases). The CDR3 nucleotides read TGTGCCAGCAGCTTATGGTTCGGGACAACGTTGCCCTACGAGCAGTACTTC. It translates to CASSLWFGTTLPYEQYF.